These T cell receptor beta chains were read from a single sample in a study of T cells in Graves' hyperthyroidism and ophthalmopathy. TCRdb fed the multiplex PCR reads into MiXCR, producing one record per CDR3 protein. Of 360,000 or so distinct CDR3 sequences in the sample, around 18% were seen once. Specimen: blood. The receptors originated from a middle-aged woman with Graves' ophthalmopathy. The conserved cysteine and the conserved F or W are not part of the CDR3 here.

CDR3aa: ASSERGRNSSLH
v_gene: TRBV2
j_gene: TRBJ1-6

CDR3aa: ASSQALMRETQY
v_gene: TRBV4-3
j_gene: TRBJ2-5

CDR3aa: ASSSWGGRNQPQH
v_gene: TRBV28
j_gene: TRBJ1-5

CDR3aa: ASSFGSSTGVQPQH
v_gene: TRBV11-2
j_gene: TRBJ1-5

CDR3aa: ASSSPDGILLSYEQY
v_gene: TRBV5-1
j_gene: TRBJ2-7

CDR3aa: ASSPGQGSAGELF
v_gene: TRBV9
j_gene: TRBJ2-2

CDR3aa: ASRDRSGHTDTQY
v_gene: TRBV6-2/TRBV6-3
j_gene: TRBJ2-3

CDR3aa: ASRAGQFTEAF
v_gene: TRBV6-5
j_gene: TRBJ1-1

CDR3aa: ASSQVRGNQETQY
v_gene: TRBV4-1
j_gene: TRBJ2-5

CDR3aa: ASSYGLGMEDTQY
v_gene: TRBV6-2/TRBV6-3
j_gene: TRBJ2-3